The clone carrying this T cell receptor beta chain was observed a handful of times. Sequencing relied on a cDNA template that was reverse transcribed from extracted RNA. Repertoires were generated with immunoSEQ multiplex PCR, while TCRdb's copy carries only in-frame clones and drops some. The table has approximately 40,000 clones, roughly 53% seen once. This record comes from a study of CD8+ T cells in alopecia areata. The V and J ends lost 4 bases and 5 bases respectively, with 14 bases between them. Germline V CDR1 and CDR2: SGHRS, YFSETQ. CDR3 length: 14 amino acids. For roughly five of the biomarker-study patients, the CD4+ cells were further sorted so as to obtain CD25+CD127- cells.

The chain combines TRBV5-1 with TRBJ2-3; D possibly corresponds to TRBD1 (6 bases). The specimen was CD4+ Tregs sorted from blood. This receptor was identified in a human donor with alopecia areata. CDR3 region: CASSLLKGGDTQYF. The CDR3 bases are TGCGCCAGCAGCCTCCTAAAAGGGGGAGATACGCAGTATTTT. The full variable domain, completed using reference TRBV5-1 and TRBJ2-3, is KAGVTQTPRYLIKTRGQQVTLSCSPISGHRSVSWYQQTPGQGLQFLFEYFSETQRNKGNFPGRFSGRQFSNSRSEMNVSTLELGDSALYLCASSLLKGGDTQYFGPGTRLTVL.